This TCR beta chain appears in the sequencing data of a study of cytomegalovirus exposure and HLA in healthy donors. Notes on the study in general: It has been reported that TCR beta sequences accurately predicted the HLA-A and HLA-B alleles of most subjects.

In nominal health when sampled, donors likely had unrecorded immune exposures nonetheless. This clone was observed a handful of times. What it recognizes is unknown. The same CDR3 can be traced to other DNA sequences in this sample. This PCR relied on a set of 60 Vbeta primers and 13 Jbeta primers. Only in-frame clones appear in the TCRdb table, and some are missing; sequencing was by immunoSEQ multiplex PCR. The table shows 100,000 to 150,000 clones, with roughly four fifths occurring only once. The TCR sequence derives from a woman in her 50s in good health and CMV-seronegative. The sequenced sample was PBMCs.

CDR3 in amino acids: CASSLVQGTDTQYF. CDR3 nucleotide sequence: TGTGCCAGCAGCTTGGTTCAGGGCACAGATACGCAGTATTTT. The chain recombines TRBV5-4 with TRBJ2-3; D gene uncertain. The germline V gene has CDR1 SGHNT and CDR2 YYREEE (reference sequence). There are 14 residues in the CDR3. V lost 0 bases and J 1 base, leaving 6 bases between the germline ends.